The rows below give T cell receptor beta chains drawn from one sample of a study of blood T cell repertoires in COVID-19. Sequencing was performed with immunoSEQ multiplex PCR; in TCRdb, only in-frame clones are kept and a portion is missing. The sample lists 320,000 or so clones, about 89% seen once, with roughly 5% in the top ten. Sequenced: PBMCs or T cells enriched from blood (not recorded which). Source of these receptors: a man aged 60 to 75 who had recovered from COVID-19. Each CDR3 is given with its conserved first and last residue. The D gene is left open where the match is weak. Clone size is not always given. Where it is, it says once, few, many or a class for expanded clones.

d_call: .
v_call: TRBV7-2
clone_size: .
j_call: TRBJ1-5
cdr3_aa: CASSLWRGDQPQHF
cdr3_nt: TGTGCCAGCAGCTTATGGAGGGGCGATCAGCCCCAGCATTTT

d_call: .
v_call: TRBV11-1
clone_size: .
j_call: TRBJ1-5
cdr3_aa: CASSGGPNQPQHF
cdr3_nt: TGTGCCAGCAGCGGAGGGCCGAATCAGCCCCAGCATTTT

d_call: .
v_call: TRBV28
clone_size: .
j_call: TRBJ2-4
cdr3_aa: CAAGQLAKNIQYF
cdr3_nt: TGTGCCGCGGGGCAGTTAGCCAAAAACATTCAGTACTTC

d_call: .
v_call: TRBV5-1
clone_size: .
j_call: TRBJ1-5
cdr3_aa: CASRTGSNQPQHF
cdr3_nt: TGCGCCAGCAGGACAGGAAGCAATCAGCCCCAGCATTTT

d_call: TRBD2
v_call: TRBV4-3
clone_size: .
j_call: TRBJ2-2
cdr3_aa: CASSLTASGTGELFF
cdr3_nt: TGCGCCAGCAGCCTTACCGCTAGCGGTACCGGGGAGCTGTTTTTT

d_call: .
v_call: TRBV7-9
clone_size: few
j_call: TRBJ2-2
cdr3_aa: CASSPPGSNTGELFF
cdr3_nt: TGTGCCAGCAGCCCGCCTGGCTCGAACACCGGGGAGCTGTTTTTT

d_call: .
v_call: TRBV29-1
clone_size: once
j_call: TRBJ1-1
cdr3_aa: CSGRTVNTEAFF
cdr3_nt: TGCAGCGGCCGGACAGTGAACACTGAAGCTTTCTTT

d_call: TRBD2
v_call: TRBV19
clone_size: few
j_call: TRBJ2-2
cdr3_aa: CASSPAGTSDTGELFF
cdr3_nt: TGTGCCAGTAGTCCAGCCGGGACTAGCGACACCGGGGAGCTGTTTTTT

d_call: TRBD1
v_call: TRBV7-9
clone_size: few
j_call: TRBJ1-2
cdr3_aa: CASSPQGADGYTF
cdr3_nt: TGTGCCAGCAGTCCACAGGGGGCGGATGGCTACACCTTC

d_call: TRBD1
v_call: TRBV9
clone_size: .
j_call: TRBJ1-4
cdr3_aa: CASSDTPGGGDWTNEKLFF
cdr3_nt: TGTGCCAGCAGCGACACGCCAGGAGGGGGCGATTGGACTAATGAAAAACTGTTTTTT

d_call: .
v_call: TRBV3-1/TRBV3-2
clone_size: .
j_call: TRBJ1-1
cdr3_aa: CASSQGGRNTEAFF
cdr3_nt: TGTGCCAGCAGCCAAGGAGGGCGGAACACTGAAGCTTTCTTT

d_call: TRBD2
v_call: TRBV7-3
clone_size: .
j_call: TRBJ2-6
cdr3_aa: CASSLTGRGTSGANVLTF
cdr3_nt: TGTGCCAGCAGCTTAACGGGGCGGGGGACCTCTGGGGCCAACGTCCTGACTTTC

d_call: .
v_call: TRBV6-6
clone_size: .
j_call: TRBJ2-7
cdr3_aa: CASSRYWPEGVSYEQYF
cdr3_nt: TGTGCCAGCAGTAGATACTGGCCCGAGGGCGTTTCCTACGAGCAGTACTTC

d_call: TRBD1
v_call: TRBV11-1
clone_size: .
j_call: TRBJ1-2
cdr3_aa: CASSIGTANYGYTF
cdr3_nt: TGTGCCAGCAGTATCGGGACAGCCAACTATGGCTACACCTTC

d_call: .
v_call: TRBV3-1/TRBV3-2
clone_size: .
j_call: TRBJ1-5
cdr3_aa: CASSLGGRDQPQHF
cdr3_nt: TGTGCCAGCAGCCTCGGGGGGCGAGATCAGCCCCAGCATTTT

d_call: .
v_call: TRBV3-1/TRBV3-2
clone_size: .
j_call: TRBJ1-1
cdr3_aa: CASSSGFTEAFF
cdr3_nt: TGTGCCAGCAGCTCAGGGTTCACTGAAGCTTTCTTT

d_call: TRBD1
v_call: TRBV5-1
clone_size: .
j_call: TRBJ1-1
cdr3_aa: CASSWATGGRGTEAFF
cdr3_nt: TGCGCCAGCAGCTGGGCTACAGGGGGACGGGGCACTGAAGCTTTCTTT

d_call: TRBD1
v_call: TRBV19
clone_size: .
j_call: TRBJ1-5
cdr3_aa: CASSSQPGQGRQPQHF
cdr3_nt: TGTGCCAGTAGTAGCCAACCGGGACAGGGCCGTCAGCCCCAGCATTTT

d_call: .
v_call: TRBV19
clone_size: .
j_call: TRBJ1-5
cdr3_aa: CASRNNPTRQPQHF
cdr3_nt: TGTGCCAGTAGAAATAACCCGACGAGGCAGCCCCAGCATTTT

d_call: .
v_call: TRBV28
clone_size: .
j_call: TRBJ2-1
cdr3_aa: CASNPGGRSYNEQFF
cdr3_nt: TGTGCCAGCAACCCCGGGGGGCGCTCCTACAATGAGCAGTTCTTC

d_call: TRBD2
v_call: TRBV11-3
clone_size: .
j_call: TRBJ2-1
cdr3_aa: CASSFYRGGEQFF
cdr3_nt: TGTGCCAGCAGCTTTTATCGGGGAGGGGAGCAGTTCTTC

d_call: TRBD2
v_call: TRBV6-5
clone_size: .
j_call: TRBJ2-1
cdr3_aa: CASRGGLGALNEQFF
cdr3_nt: TGTGCCAGCAGGGGGGGACTAGGGGCGCTGAATGAGCAGTTCTTC

d_call: TRBD1
v_call: TRBV7-3
clone_size: few
j_call: TRBJ2-5
cdr3_aa: CASSPGTVPQETQYF
cdr3_nt: TGTGCCAGCAGCCCGGGGACAGTACCCCAAGAGACCCAGTACTTC

d_call: .
v_call: TRBV6-5
clone_size: .
j_call: TRBJ2-1
cdr3_aa: CASGRDEQFF
cdr3_nt: TGTGCCAGCGGCCGGGATGAGCAGTTCTTC

d_call: .
v_call: TRBV5-1
clone_size: .
j_call: TRBJ1-1
cdr3_aa: CASSSQGWDTEAFF
cdr3_nt: TGCGCCAGCAGCTCACAGGGATGGGACACTGAAGCTTTCTTT

d_call: TRBD2
v_call: TRBV28
clone_size: .
j_call: TRBJ2-1
cdr3_aa: CASSWTSGRSSYNEQFF
cdr3_nt: TGTGCCAGCAGTTGGACTAGCGGGAGGTCTTCCTACAATGAGCAGTTCTTC

d_call: TRBD1
v_call: TRBV2
clone_size: .
j_call: TRBJ2-7
cdr3_aa: CASSGPGTDYEQYF
cdr3_nt: TGTGCCAGCAGTGGTCCCGGGACAGATTACGAGCAGTACTTC

d_call: .
v_call: TRBV3-1/TRBV3-2
clone_size: once
j_call: TRBJ2-7
cdr3_aa: CASSPRVGGEQYF
cdr3_nt: TGTGCCAGCAGCCCCCGGGTTGGCGGCGAGCAGTACTTC

d_call: TRBD2
v_call: TRBV5-1
clone_size: .
j_call: TRBJ2-4
cdr3_aa: CASSLDGTSGRAGRNIQYF
cdr3_nt: TGCGCCAGCAGCCTAGACGGAACTAGCGGGAGGGCGGGGAGGAACATTCAGTACTTC

d_call: .
v_call: TRBV18
clone_size: .
j_call: TRBJ1-1
cdr3_aa: CASSPGTTNTEAFF
cdr3_nt: TGTGCCAGCTCACCCGGGACAACGAACACTGAAGCTTTCTTT

d_call: .
v_call: TRBV28
clone_size: .
j_call: TRBJ2-5
cdr3_aa: CASSLYRQRETQYF
cdr3_nt: TGTGCCAGCAGTTTATACCGCCAGCGGGAGACCCAGTACTTC

d_call: TRBD1
v_call: TRBV19
clone_size: .
j_call: TRBJ1-1
cdr3_aa: CASSILGQGANTEAFF
cdr3_nt: TGTGCCAGTAGTATATTGGGACAGGGGGCAAACACTGAAGCTTTCTTT

d_call: .
v_call: TRBV11-2
clone_size: .
j_call: TRBJ1-6
cdr3_aa: CASSRDRGRSPLHF
cdr3_nt: TGTGCCAGCAGCCGTGACAGAGGCAGGTCACCCCTCCACTTT

d_call: TRBD1
v_call: TRBV28
clone_size: .
j_call: TRBJ1-4
cdr3_aa: CASSRPGGEDEKLFF
cdr3_nt: TGTGCCAGCAGCCGGCCAGGGGGAGAGGATGAAAAACTGTTTTTT

d_call: .
v_call: TRBV5-1
clone_size: .
j_call: TRBJ2-3
cdr3_aa: CASSPGGSTDTQYF
cdr3_nt: TGCGCCAGCAGCCCCGGGGGAAGCACAGATACGCAGTATTTT

d_call: .
v_call: TRBV27
clone_size: .
j_call: TRBJ2-7
cdr3_aa: CASSLFLRGGQGAYEQYF
cdr3_nt: TGTGCCAGCAGTTTATTTTTACGGGGGGGACAGGGAGCCTACGAGCAGTACTTC